These 8 T cell receptor beta chains came from one sample sequenced in a study of OX40 agonist ivuxolimab in advanced cancers. This table comes from immunoSEQ multiplex PCR, and its TCRdb copy is limited to in-frame clones, with some not included. This table holds around 85,000 clones, roughly 89% found once. Source: CD4+ or CD8+ T cells sorted from blood, taken in a trial of the OX40 agonist ivuxolimab. The receptors were gathered from an adult with an advanced solid tumor such as melanoma, head and neck, liver or kidney cancer.

V gene TRBV18 combines with J gene TRBJ2-5; TRBD1 or TRBD2 may be the D gene (5 bases each). Germline V lookup: CDR1 KGHSH, CDR2 LQKENI. This CDR3 contains 13 residues. Trimming removed 5 bases at V and 7 bases at J, with 14 bases between. CDR3 DNA sequence: TGTGCCAGCTCATACCGGGACGGTGGGACCCAGTACTTC. It specifies CASSYRDGGTQYF.

This sequence joins TRBV28 and TRBJ2-7; 8 positions match TRBD1. Germline CDR1 MDHEN, CDR2 SYDVKM. This CDR3 has 14 residues. Trimming at V came to 6 bases and at J to 3 bases, leaving 7 bases not matched to a gene. The CDR3 loop is CASRGTGRNYEQYF. The CDR3 region has the DNA TGTGCCAGCAGAGGGACAGGAAGAAACTACGAGCAGTACTTC. Full variable domain (missing parts from reference TRBV28 and TRBJ2-7): DVKVTQSSRYLVKRTGEKVFLECVQDMDHENMFWYRQDPGLGLRLIYFSYDVKMKEKGDIPEGYSVSREKKERFSLILESASTNQTSMYLCASRGTGRNYEQYFGPGTRLTVT.

The chain joins TRBV7-9 to TRBJ2-3; 7 nucleotides line up with TRBD2. The CDR3 extends over 15 amino acids. The V gene end was trimmed by 0 bases and the J gene end by 6 bases; junction bases not matched to a gene: 6. The germline CDR1 and CDR2 sequences are SEHNR and FQNEAQ (reference sequence). The CDR3 nucleotides are TGTGCCAGCAGCTTAGCGGGAGGGCTATGGGATACGCAGTATTTT. As protein: CASSLAGGLWDTQYF. Together with reference TRBV7-9 and TRBJ2-3, the CDR3 gives the full variable domain: DTGVSQNPRHKITKRGQNVTFRCDPISEHNRLYWYRQTLGQGPEFLTYFQNEAQLEKSRLLSDRFSAERPKGSFSTLEIQRTEQGDSAMYLCASSLAGGLWDTQYFGPGTRLTVL.

This sequence joins TRBV28 and TRBJ1-1, with unresolved D. The CDR3 spans 16 residues. V lost 5 bases and J lost 2, with 18 bases in between. Germline V gene data show CDR1 as MDHEN and CDR2 as SYDVKM. The CDR3, as DNA: TGTGCCAGCAGTAACCCTGGGGAGCCGTTAAACACTGAAGCTTTCTTT. This encodes CASSNPGEPLNTEAFF.

This clone was seen once. This chain joins TRBV6-1 and TRBJ1-5, with 7 bases lining up with TRBD1. CDR1 and CDR2 from the germline V gene are MNHNS and SASEGT. The CDR3 is 15 amino acids. V trimming: 8 bases; J trimming: 8 bases; junction bases outside the gene matches: 15. This CDR3 is CASQRGQNLLEPQHF. DNA of the CDR3: TGTGCCAGCCAAAGGGGGCAGAACCTTTTGGAGCCCCAGCATTTT.

The rearrangement links TRBV10-3 to TRBJ1-3; a possible D gene is TRBD1 (6 bases). This CDR3 is built from 15 residues. Trimming shortened V by 6 bases and J by 0 bases, and 12 bases separated the two germline ends. The germline CDR1 and CDR2 sequences are ENHRY and SYGVKD. In DNA form, the CDR3 reads TGTGCCATCAGGCCTACAGGGTACTCTGGAAACACCATATATTTT. Translating gives CAIRPTGYSGNTIYF.

The V and J genes are TRBV15 and TRBJ2-7; D uncertain. The germline V gene encodes CDR1 LNHNV and CDR2 YYDKDF (reference sequence). This CDR3 is built from 15 residues. The V end lost 0 bases, the J end lost 6 bases, and 15 bases lay between the germline ends. Here the CDR3 reads CATSRDIGPLIEQYF. DNA for the CDR3: TGTGCCACCAGCAGAGATATCGGGCCGCTGATCGAGCAGTACTTC.

CDR3 in amino acids: CASSRTGQDEKLFF. The DNA for the CDR3 is TGTGCCAGCAGTCGGACAGGCCAGGATGAAAAACTGTTTTTT. The chain joins TRBV6-1 to TRBJ1-4; TRBD1 matches 7 bases. V shed 5 bases, J shed 6 bases, and the junction held 6 bases outside the gene matches. This CDR3 has 14 residues. CDR1 and CDR2 from the germline V gene are MNHNS and SASEGT.